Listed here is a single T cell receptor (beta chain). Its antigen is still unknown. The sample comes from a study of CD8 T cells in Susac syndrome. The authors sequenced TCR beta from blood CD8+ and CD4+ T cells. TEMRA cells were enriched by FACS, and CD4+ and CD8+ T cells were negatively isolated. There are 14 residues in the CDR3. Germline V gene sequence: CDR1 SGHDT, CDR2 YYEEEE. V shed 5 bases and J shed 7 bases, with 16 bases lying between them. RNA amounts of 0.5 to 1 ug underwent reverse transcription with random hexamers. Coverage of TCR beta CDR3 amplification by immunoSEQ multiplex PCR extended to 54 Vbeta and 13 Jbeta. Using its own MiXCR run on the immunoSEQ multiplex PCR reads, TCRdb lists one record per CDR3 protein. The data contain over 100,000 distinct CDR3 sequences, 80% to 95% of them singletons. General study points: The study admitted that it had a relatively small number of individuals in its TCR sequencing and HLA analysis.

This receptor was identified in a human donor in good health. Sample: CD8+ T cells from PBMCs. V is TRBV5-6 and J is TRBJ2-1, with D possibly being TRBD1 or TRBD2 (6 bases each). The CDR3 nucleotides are TGTGCCAGCAGAAATGCGAGGGGGAGGAATGAGCAGTTCTTC. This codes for CASRNARGRNEQFF.